The clone carrying this TCR beta chain came up once. As yet, its antigen is unknown. The data derive from a study of cytomegalovirus exposure and HLA in healthy donors. Study at large: The roughly 110 validation repertoires were reported in a later analysis to have been generated on the same platform as the roughly 720 first-cohort repertoires. Findings and caveats of the study: Subsequent analysis of the 95 to 150 validation repertoires found a tendency for first-cohort TCR clusters to co-occur.

The donors were part of the roughly 110-subject validation cohort, which stood apart from the approximately 640-subject first cohort. CDR3 length: 17 residues. Germline values: CDR1 SGHDT, CDR2 YYEEEE. V trimming: 0 bases; J trimming: 0 bases; junction bases outside the gene matches: 6. This table comes from immunoSEQ multiplex PCR, and its TCRdb copy is limited to in-frame clones, with some not included. The table has about 98,000 clones, more than 75% seen once. The chain combines TRBV5-6 with TRBJ1-3; 7 nucleotides line up with TRBD1. The origin of this receptor is a man between 18 and 35 years old in good health and CMV-seropositive. The sequenced material came from PBMCs. The CDR3 sequence: CASSLDGTENSGNTIYF. The CDR3 DNA reads as TGTGCCAGCAGCTTGGACGGGACAGAAAACTCTGGAAACACCATATATTTT.